At least ten counts were recorded for the clone carrying this TCR beta chain. The antigen remains undetermined. CDR3 regions were amplified by Arm-PCR using iRepertoire HTBI primers to build TCR beta libraries. MiXCR, run by TCRdb on the multiplex PCR reads, gives a single entry per CDR3 protein. The sample lists over 650,000 distinct CDR3 sequences, approximately 31% occurring once. Noted time point: persistent/refractory GD, antithyroid drugs over 5 years with positive TRAb. PBMCs were the source of the RNA used for TCR sequencing. These data originate in a study of regulatory T cells in long-lasting Graves disease. Study-wide points: Those with persistent Graves' had less TCR diversity than newly diagnosed patients.

The CDR3 has 18 residues. The germline V and J ends were trimmed by 2 bases and 4 bases, with 23 bases remaining between them. Germline loops: CDR1 MNHEY, CDR2 SVGEGT. The V call is TRBV6-2 or TRBV6-3, the J call TRBJ1-2, with TRBD1 as a possible D gene (5 bases). The TCR comes from a female donor with Graves disease. This sample comprised peripheral blood mononuclear cells (PBMCs), obtained when the disease was refractory, from a patient treated with antithyroid drugs. The CDR3 DNA reads TGTGCCAGCAGTTACATGAAGGGCACCGGGACGGGGCTCTATGGCTACACCTTC. Protein product: CASSYMKGTGTGLYGYTF.